This T cell receptor (beta chain) came from a study of blood T cells in healthy people across ages. A second PCR of about 7 to 12 cycles used a sample-barcoded 5' primer and a J-beta primer mix. TCRdb passed the 5' RACE reads through MiXCR, listing each CDR3 protein once. Among about 1.8 million distinct CDR3 sequences listed, about 49% were seen once. In its sample, this clonotype was seen a few times. The source material was blood. This clonotype was obtained from a woman in her forties in good health.

CDR3 amino acids: CASSFRTGVHEQYF. CDR3 DNA: TGTGCCAGCAGTTTTCGGACAGGGGTCCACGAGCAGTACTTC. V is TRBV28 and J is TRBJ2-7; 9 bases line up with TRBD1. V dropped 3 bases and J dropped 5; count of bases not matched to a gene: 5. Per germline, CDR1 MDHEN and CDR2 SYDVKM. The CDR3 runs to 14 residues.